One and the same sample provided the 20 T cell receptor beta chains below, sequenced in a study of cytotoxic CD8 clonotypes in ibrutinib-treated CLL. Sequenced by immunoSEQ multiplex PCR; TCRdb stores in-frame clones only, minus some. The sample lists hundreds of thousands of clones; 60% to 75% were seen once. The specimen comprised PBMCs, sampled after 24 months of ibrutinib treatment. The receptors here all came from a human donor with chronic lymphocytic leukemia.

The rearrangement uses TRBV29-1 and TRBJ1-2; TRBD1 might be the D (5 bases). V lost 1 base and J lost 4, with 22 bases in between. Germline V lookup: CDR1 SQVTM, CDR2 ANQGSEA. The length of the CDR3 is 17 residues. As DNA, the CDR3 is TGCAGCGTTGAAGCATCTCAAACCCAGGGAAGGGGCTATGGCTACACCTTC. It codes for CSVEASQTQGRGYGYTF.

The DNA of the CDR3 is TGTGCCAGTAGTTACAGGGGAACAACTAATGAAAAACTGTTTTTT. It specifies CASSYRGTTNEKLFF. The gene calls are TRBV19 and TRBJ1-4; TRBD1 agrees at 7 bases. CDR1 LNHDA and CDR2 SQIVND come from the germline V gene (reference sequence). The CDR3 sequence is 15 residues long. Unmatched junction bases numbered 3, after V lost 5 bases and J lost 0 bases.

This clone was seen a few times. The V call is TRBV19, the J call TRBJ2-7, with D perhaps TRBD1 (6 bases). This CDR3 is built from 13 residues. V lost 6 bases to trimming and J lost 5 bases, with 14 bases between them. CDR1 and CDR2 (germline): LNHDA, SQIVND (reference sequence). As DNA, the CDR3 is TGTGCCAGTAGAGGGCAGGGGAAAGACGAGCAGTACTTC. Protein sequence: CASRGQGKDEQYF.

This chain connects TRBV7-2 to TRBJ1-1; D might be TRBD1 (5 bases). The CDR3 is 15 amino acids. Germline V lookup: CDR1 SGHTA, CDR2 FQGNSA. Trimming pared 3 bases from V and 0 bases from J, leaving 11 bases between. The CDR3 reads CASSLGRGLNTEAFF. The CDR3 DNA follows: TGTGCCAGCAGCTTGGGTCGGGGCTTGAACACTGAAGCTTTCTTT.

This chain connects TRBV28 to TRBJ1-2; 12 positions match TRBD1. The CDR3 has 16 amino acids. Germline V gene lookup returns CDR1 MDHEN and CDR2 SYDVKM. The junction had 7 bases not matched to a gene; V was cut back by 5 bases and J by 3 bases. CDR3 region: CASSPGTGGGHYGYTF. CDR3 in DNA: TGTGCCAGCAGTCCCGGGACAGGGGGCGGCCACTATGGCTACACCTTC.

The chain is built from TRBV5-4 and TRBJ1-4; D not resolved. This CDR3 comprises 14 residues. The V gene lost 1 base and the J gene lost 5 bases, with 9 bases spanning the gap. CDR1 SGHNT and CDR2 YYREEE come from the germline V gene (reference sequence). CDR3 residues: CASSLSAPNEKLFF. The CDR3 nucleotides read TGTGCCAGCAGCTTGTCCGCCCCGAATGAAAAACTGTTTTTT. Full variable domain (outside the CDR3, taken from reference TRBV5-4 and TRBJ1-4): ETGVTQSPTHLIKTRGQQVTLRCSSQSGHNTVSWYQQALGQGPQFIFQYYREEENGRGNFPPRFSGLQFPNYSSELNVNALELDDSALYLCASSLSAPNEKLFFGSGTQLSVL.

This rearrangement joins TRBV10-1 to TRBJ2-3, with a weak D call TRBD1 (6 bases). Between the trimmed V and J ends, which lost 6 bases and 0 bases, there was a span of 16 bases. Germline-derived CDR1 and CDR2 are WNHNN and SYGVQD (reference sequence). This CDR3 has 16 amino acids. The CDR3 DNA sequence: TGCGCCAGCAGCCCCGGCGCAGGGGTCAGCACAGATACGCAGTATTTT. This encodes CASSPGAGVSTDTQYF.

This chain uses TRBV19 with TRBJ1-5; 9 bases agree with TRBD1. CDR3 length: 13 amino acids. Germline CDR1 reads LNHDA; CDR2 reads SQIVND (reference sequence). The trim removed 10 bases at V and 9 bases at J, leaving 10 bases unmatched. CDR3 sequence reads: CAIGDRVGGPQHF. CDR3 coding DNA: TGTGCCATTGGGGACAGGGTGGGGGGGCCCCAGCATTTT.

This chain connects TRBV5-1 to TRBJ1-4; 7 nucleotides line up with TRBD1. The V gene end was trimmed by 4 bases and the J gene end by 5 bases; junction bases not matched to a gene: 5. The CDR3 has 14 amino acids. Germline V gene data show CDR1 as SGHRS and CDR2 as YFSETQ. The CDR3 region has the DNA TGCGCCAGCAGCCGACAGGGTTCGAATGAAAAACTGTTTTTT. Translation: CASSRQGSNEKLFF.

The chain recombines TRBV15 with TRBJ2-7, with D uncertain. Germline V gene sequence: CDR1 LNHNV, CDR2 YYDKDF (reference sequence). V lost 3 bases and J 0 bases, leaving 6 bases between the germline ends. The CDR3 has 13 residues. CDR3 region: CATSSDGSYEQYF. The CDR3 DNA sequence: TGTGCCACCAGCAGTGACGGCTCCTACGAGCAGTACTTC.

The chain combines TRBV28 with TRBJ1-2, with a possible D match to TRBD1 (6 bases). The germline V gene has CDR1 MDHEN and CDR2 SYDVKM. Trimming cost V 5 bases and J 3 bases, with 19 bases left between them. The CDR3 is 16 amino acids. CDR3 DNA sequence: TGTGCCAGCAGTGAGACAGGTTCTACATGGGACTATGGCTACACCTTC. Its protein product is CASSETGSTWDYGYTF.

This clone was observed a handful of times. V and J are TRBV7-8 and TRBJ2-1; D may be TRBD2 (5 bases). The CDR3 has 13 residues. Between the trimmed V and J ends, which lost 7 bases and 3 bases, there was a span of 10 bases. Germline lookup yields CDR1 SGHVS and CDR2 FQNEAQ. In nucleotides, the CDR3 is TGTGCCAGCACCGAGGGTTACTACAATGAGCAGTTCTTC. Translation: CASTEGYYNEQFF.

This clone was picked up one time. The chain carries TRBV18 and TRBJ2-3, with D tentatively TRBD1 or TRBD2 (5 bases each). CDR3 length: 15 amino acids. The V end lost 3 bases, the J end lost 2 bases, and 12 bases lay between the germline ends. Germline V gene sequence: CDR1 KGHSH, CDR2 LQKENI. The DNA for the CDR3 is TGTGCCAGCTCACCTCAAGAGGGGTCCACAGATACGCAGTATTTT. It encodes CASSPQEGSTDTQYF.

V usage is TRBV28 and J usage is TRBJ2-1; TRBD2 agrees at 9 bases. Germline V gene sequence: CDR1 MDHEN, CDR2 SYDVKM. The ends lost 4 bases at V and 6 bases at J; junction bases unmatched: 7. This CDR3 spans 15 amino acids. The CDR3 sequence: CASSYGAGGRNEQFF. The DNA for the CDR3 is TGTGCCAGCAGTTATGGAGCGGGAGGCCGCAATGAGCAGTTCTTC.

V is TRBV27 and J is TRBJ2-7; possible D gene TRBD1, 6 bases. Trimming took 3 bases from V and 0 from J, leaving 15 bases between them. CDR3 length: 16 residues. Germline CDR1 is MNHEY and CDR2 is SMNVEV (reference sequence). The CDR3 loop is CASSLTGRGSSYEQYF. DNA for the CDR3: TGTGCCAGCAGTTTGACAGGTAGAGGGAGCTCCTACGAGCAGTACTTC.

To note about this clone: The sample carries other DNA sequences with the same CDR3. The gene calls are TRBV5-1 and TRBJ2-2; no clear D gene. The germline V and J ends were trimmed by 0 bases and 1 base, with 4 bases remaining between them. Per the germline V gene, CDR1 is SGHRS and CDR2 is YFSETQ. The CDR3 has 14 residues. This CDR3 reads CASSLGLNTGELFF. In DNA form, the CDR3 reads TGCGCCAGCAGCTTGGGACTGAACACCGGGGAGCTGTTTTTT.

This chain uses TRBV7-2 with TRBJ2-1; tentatively, D is TRBD1 (5 bases). CDR3 length: 15 amino acids. CDR1 and CDR2 (germline): SGHTA, FQGNSA. The V end was cut by 0 bases, the J end by 4 bases, with 10 bases between. In DNA, the CDR3 is TGTGCCAGCAGCTTAGCTCCTACAGGATACAATGAGCAGTTCTTC. This translates into CASSLAPTGYNEQFF. The full variable domain, completed using reference TRBV7-2 and TRBJ2-1, is GAGVSQSPSNKVTEKGKDVELRCDPISGHTALYWYRQSLGQGLEFLIYFQGNSAPDKSGLPSDRFSAERTGGSVSTLTIQRTQQEDSAVYLCASSLAPTGYNEQFFGPGTRLTVL.

The chain links TRBV4-1 to TRBJ2-7; 9 nucleotides line up with TRBD2. The CDR3 length is 14 residues. V was clipped by 0 bases and J by 3 bases; unmatched bases: 0. Germline CDR1 MGHRA, CDR2 YSYEKL. This CDR3 is CASSQDSGSYEQYF. CDR3 nucleotides: TGCGCCAGCAGCCAAGATAGCGGGAGCTACGAGCAGTACTTC.

This clone was found a few times. Its ends do not fully match the called genes, so a read error is possible. The V gene is TRBV7-7, the J gene TRBJ2-1; D remains unclear. There are 12 residues in the CDR3. Germline CDR1 reads SSHAT; CDR2 reads FNYEAQ (reference sequence). CDR3 nucleotide sequence: TGTGCTAGCAGTTCCATTCTTGGGGAGCAGTTCTTC. It encodes CASSSILGEQFF.

The chain is built from TRBV28 and TRBJ1-1; D might be TRBD1 (5 bases). This CDR3 has 15 residues. From germline, CDR1 is MDHEN and CDR2 SYDVKM. Trimming shortened V by 1 base and J by 1 base, and 10 bases separated the two germline ends. In DNA form, the CDR3 reads TGTGCCAGCAGTTTATTCGGGACGGGGAACACTGAAGCTTTCTTT. Its protein product is CASSLFGTGNTEAFF.